This passage covers 7 T cell receptor beta chains from one sample sequenced in a study of shared clonotypes between healthy human individuals. Method: immunoSEQ multiplex PCR; TCRdb's copy keeps in-frame clones and lacks some. The sample yields around 600,000 clones, approximately 95% seen once. CD45RO-negative, CCR7-selected cells formed the naive CD8 fraction, which excluded terminally differentiated effector memory CD45RA+ cells. Sequencing was done on a sample of naive CD8+ T cells sorted from blood. All receptors come from a woman aged 30 to 39 in good health.

The V call is TRBV28, the J call TRBJ2-7, with 11 bases identical to TRBD1. Germline-derived CDR1 and CDR2 are MDHEN and SYDVKM. After removal of 4 bases from V and 4 bases from J, the junction contained 15 bases not matched to a gene. This CDR3 is 18 amino acids long. The CDR3 nucleotides are TGTGCCAGCAGTTCCAAGCCGGGACAGGGGGTAATGGGGTACGAGCAGTACTTC. Residues: CASSSKPGQGVMGYEQYF.

J is TRBJ1-2 and V is TRBV29-1; perhaps TRBD1 as D (5 bases). From germline, CDR1 is SQVTM and CDR2 ANQGSEA. The CDR3 length is 14 residues. V was clipped by 7 bases and J by 7 bases, with 22 bases between them. The CDR3 loop is CSAGSRGGLGGYTF. The CDR3 bases are TGCAGCGCTGGGTCCCGGGGGGGGTTGGGTGGCTACACCTTC.

V and J are TRBV20-1 and TRBJ1-1, with 7 bases aligning to TRBD1. Per the germline V gene, CDR1 is DFQATT and CDR2 is SNEGSKA (reference sequence). J gave up 10 bases and V 6 bases, and 5 bases lay outside the gene matches. The CDR3 contains 10 residues. The CDR3 sequence: CSATTGRAFF. For the CDR3, the DNA is TGCAGTGCCACGACAGGGAGAGCTTTCTTT.

This clone was observed a single time. The chain combines TRBV11-2 with TRBJ2-3; maybe TRBD1 (6 bases). Germline-derived CDR1 and CDR2 are SGHAT and FQNNGV. The CDR3 covers 15 residues. V lost 5 bases, J lost 1 base, and 13 bases lay in between. The CDR3 DNA reads TGTGCCAGCAGCCCCCGGGACACAGGCACAGATACGCAGTATTTT. This encodes CASSPRDTGTDTQYF.

This clone was picked up a small number of times. The rearrangement joins TRBV6-1 to TRBJ2-2; unclear D gene. V shed 11 bases and J shed 8 bases, with 6 bases lying between them. This CDR3 spans 9 amino acids. Per germline, CDR1 MNHNS and CDR2 SASEGT. CDR3 nucleotides: TGTGCCCCCAGGGGGGAGCTGTTTTTT. This sequence encodes CAPRGELFF.

The chain has TRBV27 and TRBJ2-1; TRBD2 might be the D (7 bases). Looked up from germline, CDR1 is MNHEY and CDR2 is SMNVEV (reference sequence). V was pared by 9 bases and J by 8 bases, with 14 bases between. The CDR3 is 12 amino acids. CDR3 protein: CASGEGGDEQFF. The CDR3 DNA reads TGTGCCAGTGGGGAAGGGGGGGATGAGCAGTTCTTC.

V usage is TRBV27 and J usage is TRBJ2-7; 13 positions match TRBD2. CDR3 size: 17 residues. Germline CDR1 reads MNHEY; CDR2 reads SMNVEV (reference sequence). The ends lost 5 bases at V and 5 bases at J; junction bases unmatched: 12. CDR3 DNA: TGTGCCAGCAGTCCAACGGGACTAGCGGGAAGGCTCGACGAGCAGTACTTC. Translated, it gives CASSPTGLAGRLDEQYF.